The 5 T cell receptor beta chains given below trace back to one sample, sequenced in a study of T cell changes during pregnancy in multiple sclerosis. Generated by immunoSEQ multiplex PCR, the TCRdb table keeps only in-frame clones and is missing some. Seen here are around 56,000 clones, roughly nine tenths observed once, and the top ten hold 0.7% to 0.8%. Sequencing was performed on CD4+ T cells from peripheral blood mononuclear cells, taken in the first trimester of pregnancy. These receptors came from a female donor with multiple sclerosis, enrolled in a pregnancy study.

The rearrangement joins TRBV7-8 to TRBJ1-1, with no clear D. CDR3 size: 16 residues. V dropped 1 base and J dropped 1 base, with 13 bases sitting between them. CDR1 and CDR2 (germline): SGHVS, FQNEAQ. CDR3 residues: CASSLEAGLKNTEAFF. In DNA, the CDR3 is TGTGCCAGCAGCTTAGAAGCAGGACTTAAGAACACTGAAGCTTTCTTT. The variable domain in full, completed from reference TRBV7-8 and TRBJ1-1, reads GAGVSQSPRYKVAKRGQDVALRCDPISGHVSLFWYQQALGQGPEFLTYFQNEAQLDKSGLPSDRFFAERPEGSVSTLKIQRTQQEDSAVYLCASSLEAGLKNTEAFFGQGTRLTVV.

CDR3 nucleotide sequence: TGTGCCATCAGTGCTAGCACTGGGTCCAAAAACATTCAGTACTTC. Its protein product is CAISASTGSKNIQYF. This chain links TRBV10-3 with TRBJ2-4, with D perhaps TRBD2 (5 bases). This CDR3 has 15 residues. Trimming pared 4 bases from V and 2 bases from J, leaving 12 bases between. Germline-derived CDR1 and CDR2 are ENHRY and SYGVKD.

This clone was counted a single time. The chain employs TRBV12-5 and TRBJ1-3, with D unresolved. V lost 3 bases and J lost 4, with 7 bases in between. Germline values: CDR1 LGHNT, CDR2 FRNRAP. The CDR3 totals 13 residues. The CDR3 DNA follows: TGTGCTAGTGGTTTAGGCGGGGGAAACACCATATATTTT. This encodes CASGLGGGNTIYF.

This clone appeared a single time. This chain uses TRBV6-1 with TRBJ2-3; 11 bases agree with TRBD2. Trimming cost V 9 bases and J 3 bases; bases outside gene matches: 8. The CDR3 is made up of 15 amino acids. The germline V gene encodes CDR1 MNHNS and CDR2 SASEGT. The chain's CDR3 is CASGLAGSGTDTQYF. CDR3 in DNA: TGTGCCAGTGGACTAGCGGGCTCCGGGACAGATACGCAGTATTTT.

V usage is TRBV6-1 and J usage is TRBJ1-5; D unresolved. This CDR3 has 14 amino acids. Per germline, CDR1 MNHNS and CDR2 SASEGT. V was pared by 8 bases and J by 4 bases, with 15 bases between. CDR3 amino acids: CASLFDYRNQPQHF. The CDR3 coding sequence is TGTGCCAGCCTATTTGACTATAGGAATCAGCCCCAGCATTTT.